The 8 T cell receptor beta chains in this list originate from one sample, sequenced in a study of blood T cell repertoires in COVID-19. Repertoires were generated with immunoSEQ multiplex PCR, while TCRdb's copy carries only in-frame clones and drops some. The sample records 140,000 to 150,000 clones, 70% to 90% being singletons. Specimen: PBMCs or T cells enriched from blood (not recorded which). The source is a middle-aged woman who had recovered from COVID-19.

The CDR3 protein is CAIRGTEQETQYF. The CDR3 coding sequence is TGTGCCATCAGGGGGACAGAGCAAGAGACCCAGTACTTC. This chain links TRBV10-3 with TRBJ2-5, with TRBD1 matching 7 bases. The germline CDR1 and CDR2 sequences are ENHRY and SYGVKD. V lost 6 bases, J lost 2 bases, and 3 bases stayed unmatched. The CDR3 has 13 residues.

The genes are TRBV4-1 and TRBJ1-2; TRBD1 matches 7 bases. This CDR3 spans 14 amino acids. V trimming: 4 bases; J trimming: 6 bases; junction bases outside the gene matches: 8. CDR1 and CDR2 from the germline V gene are MGHRA and YSYEKL. CDR3 loop: CASSLSGTANGYTF. CDR3 bases: TGCGCCAGCAGCCTCTCCGGGACAGCCAATGGCTACACCTTC.

The chain is built from TRBV5-1 and TRBJ2-1; D possibly corresponds to TRBD2 (5 bases). The CDR3 sequence is 15 residues long. V lost 1 base to trimming and J lost 6 bases, with 14 bases between them. The germline V gene has CDR1 SGHRS and CDR2 YFSETQ. The CDR3 loop is CASSLPPQGGNEQFF. CDR3 nucleotides: TGCGCCAGCAGCTTGCCCCCCCAAGGAGGCAATGAGCAGTTCTTC.

The chain joins TRBV19 to TRBJ2-7; D perhaps matches TRBD2 (6 bases). Germline V gene data show CDR1 as LNHDA and CDR2 as SQIVND (reference sequence). This CDR3 spans 14 amino acids. Trimming left V 3 bases short and J 7 bases short, with 16 bases between. The CDR3 nucleotides read TGTGCCAGTAGTATTGCGGGACGTTTTGGAGAGCAGTACTTC. This translates into CASSIAGRFGEQYF. Drawing the rest from reference TRBV19 and TRBJ2-7, the complete variable domain is DGGITQSPKYLFRKEGQNVTLSCEQNLNHDAMYWYRQDPGQGLRLIYYSQIVNDFQKGDIAEGYSVSREKKESFPLTVTSAQKNPTAFYLCASSIAGRFGEQYFGPGTRLTVT.

The chain uses TRBV19 and TRBJ2-5; 12 nucleotides match TRBD2. V trimming: 8 bases; J trimming: 0 bases; junction bases outside the gene matches: 7. The germline CDR1 and CDR2 sequences are LNHDA and SQIVND (reference sequence). This CDR3 comprises 16 residues. The CDR3 loop is CASSGRLAGDQETQYF. The DNA for the CDR3 is TGTGCCAGTTCGGGGAGACTAGCGGGGGACCAAGAGACCCAGTACTTC.

The chain combines TRBV19 with TRBJ2-2; perhaps TRBD2 as D (6 bases). Germline V CDR1 and CDR2: LNHDA, SQIVND (reference sequence). V gave up 8 bases and J gave up 2 bases, with 9 bases separating them. The length of the CDR3 is 13 residues. The CDR3 protein is CASGGENTGELFF. CDR3 coding DNA: TGTGCCAGTGGCGGGGAAAACACCGGGGAGCTGTTTTTT.

The sample holds one count of this clone. The chain employs TRBV7-3 and TRBJ2-2; D might be TRBD1 (6 bases). The CDR3 spans 15 residues. Per the germline V gene, CDR1 is SGHTA and CDR2 is FQGTGA. V dropped 5 bases and J dropped 5 bases, with 15 bases sitting between them. DNA of the CDR3: TGTGCCAGCAGCCCAGGGGTTTATGGAACCGGGGAGCTGTTTTTT. Translation gives CASSPGVYGTGELFF.

The CDR3 loop reads CASRERGGWTEAFF. The CDR3 DNA reads as TGCGCCAGCAGGGAGAGGGGGGGGTGGACTGAAGCTTTCTTT. This chain joins TRBV10-2 and TRBJ1-1; D may be TRBD1 (6 bases). Trimming removed 6 bases at V and 5 bases at J, with 16 bases between. The CDR3 totals 14 residues. Germline V gene lookup returns CDR1 WSHSY and CDR2 SAAADI.